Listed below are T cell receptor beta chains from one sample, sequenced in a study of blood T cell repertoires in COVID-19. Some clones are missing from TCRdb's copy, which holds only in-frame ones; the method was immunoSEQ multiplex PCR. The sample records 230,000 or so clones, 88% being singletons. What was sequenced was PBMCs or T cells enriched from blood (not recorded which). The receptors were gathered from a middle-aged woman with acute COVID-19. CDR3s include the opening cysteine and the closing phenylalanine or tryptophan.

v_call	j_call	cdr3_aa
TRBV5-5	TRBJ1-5	CASSFGGDVNQPQHF
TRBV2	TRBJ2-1	CASSDGLADNEQFF
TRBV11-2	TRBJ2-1	CASSRLRTVNEQFF
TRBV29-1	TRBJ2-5	CSVRISGYQETQYF
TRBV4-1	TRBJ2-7	CASSPGTASYEQYF
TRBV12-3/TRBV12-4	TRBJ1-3	CASTSSNTIYF
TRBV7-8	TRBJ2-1	CASSLGQLGNEQFF
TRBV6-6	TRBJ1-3	CASSYKSSGNTIYF
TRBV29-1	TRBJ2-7	CSVVPDRVAYEQYF
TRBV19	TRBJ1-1	CASTPGQVNTEAFF
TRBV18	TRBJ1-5	CASSLHRNQPQHF
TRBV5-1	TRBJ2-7	CASSRGTGIDEQYF
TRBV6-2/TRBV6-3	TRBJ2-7	CASSYRGSSYEQYF
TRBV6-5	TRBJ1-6	CASSYFGGVNSPLHF
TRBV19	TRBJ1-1	CASSIGRTENAEAFF
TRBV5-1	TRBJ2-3	CASSRSPTDTQYF
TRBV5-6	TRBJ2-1	CASSLAVTDNEQFF
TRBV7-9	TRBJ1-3	CASSLEAWGSAGNTIYF
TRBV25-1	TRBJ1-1	CASSEYQMNTEAFF
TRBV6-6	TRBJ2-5	CASRPWGVEETQYF
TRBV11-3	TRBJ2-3	CASSLEGGQGTQYF
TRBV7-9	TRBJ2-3	CASSSSGAGDTQYF
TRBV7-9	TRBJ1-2	CASSPTGVYGYTF
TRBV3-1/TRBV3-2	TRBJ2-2	CASSQRTGASPGELFF
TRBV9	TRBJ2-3	CASSTLGGSDTQYF
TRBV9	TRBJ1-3	CASSVDWGPGNTIYF
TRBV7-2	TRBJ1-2	CASRFPGFPYGYTF
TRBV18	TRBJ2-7	CASSPPASSSGYEQYF
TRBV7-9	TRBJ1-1	CASSPPGGGTEAFF
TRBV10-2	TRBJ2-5	CASSEGGWLREETQYF
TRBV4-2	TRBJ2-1	CASSQDRLAGYNEQFF